This T cell receptor beta chain was documented in a study of T-cell reconstitution after alpha-beta-depleted transplantation in children. Broader study findings: After transplant, at about two months, alpha-beta T cells were reportedly derived from several hundred expanded graft clones. From newly produced T cells came most of the T-cell counts and diversity one year after transplant. Where some patients showed high TCRbeta diversity at day 60, it came from recipient T cells and thymic progenitors that had survived.

TCRbeta library preparation incorporated unique molecular identifiers. TCRdb re-analysed the PCR reads in MiXCR, keeping a single row per CDR3 protein. The table lists approximately 130,000 distinct CDR3 sequences, 8% to 10% of them singletons, with 24% in the top ten. Germline V CDR1 and CDR2: SGHTA, FQGNSA. V lost 4 bases to trimming and J lost 2 bases; unmatched junction nucleotides: 1. The CDR3 has 15 residues. Points on this clonotype: Its antigen is not identified.

The J gene is TRBJ2-1, the V gene TRBV7-2, with 11 positions matching TRBD2. The source material was PBMCs, mostly from graft donor cells, sampled 180 days after TCRalphabeta/CD19-depleted stem cell transplant. The receptor was derived from a girl under three years old who had a stem cell transplant for combined immunodeficiency, so the T cells may come from the graft donor. In nucleotides, the CDR3 is TGTGCCAGCAGCTCGACTAGCGGGACCTACAATGAGCAGTTCTTC. This gives the protein CASSSTSGTYNEQFF.